Listed here are 31 T cell receptor beta chains from one sample, sequenced in a study of OX40 agonist ivuxolimab in advanced cancers. The method was immunoSEQ multiplex PCR; TCRdb's version includes in-frame clones alone and lacks a portion of them. The table has approximately 80,000 clones, 85% seen once. Sequencing was performed on CD4+ or CD8+ T cells sorted from blood, taken in a trial of the OX40 agonist ivuxolimab. These receptor sequences come from an adult with an advanced solid tumor such as melanoma, head and neck, liver or kidney cancer.

The CDR3 sequence is CASSLWTSGGTDTQYF. In nucleotides, the CDR3 is TGTGCCAGCTCACTCTGGACTAGCGGGGGCACAGATACGCAGTATTTT. The chain couples TRBV18 to TRBJ2-3; 12 nucleotides agree with TRBD2. Germline-derived CDR1 and CDR2 are KGHSH and LQKENI. The CDR3 loop spans 16 amino acids. V dropped 4 bases and J dropped 1; count of bases not matched to a gene: 3.

The CDR3 region has the DNA TGTGCCAGTAGGACCCGGGGAAGCGGTGCCTCCTACAATGAGCAGTTCTTC. It is translated as CASRTRGSGASYNEQFF. The J gene is TRBJ2-1, the V gene TRBV19, with D perhaps TRBD2 (5 bases). The V gene lost 6 bases and the J gene lost 0 bases, with 18 bases spanning the gap. The length of the CDR3 is 17 residues. Per the germline V gene, CDR1 is LNHDA and CDR2 is SQIVND (reference sequence). Full variable domain (missing parts from reference TRBV19 and TRBJ2-1): DGGITQSPKYLFRKEGQNVTLSCEQNLNHDAMYWYRQDPGQGLRLIYYSQIVNDFQKGDIAEGYSVSREKKESFPLTVTSAQKNPTAFYLCASRTRGSGASYNEQFFGPGTRLTVL.

The genes are TRBV9 and TRBJ2-1, with 10 bases fitting TRBD1. Germline loops: CDR1 SGDLS, CDR2 YYNGEE. Trimming at V came to 3 bases and at J to 0 bases, leaving 15 bases not matched to a gene. The CDR3 is 20 amino acids. The DNA of the CDR3 is TGTGCCAGCAGCGGAACCGGGACAGGGGCTATCTCGAGCTCCTACAATGAGCAGTTCTTC. Its translation is CASSGTGTGAISSSYNEQFF. The full variable domain, with the rest looked up from reference TRBV9 and TRBJ2-1, is DSGVTQTPKHLITATGQRVTLRCSPRSGDLSVYWYQQSLDQGLQFLIQYYNGEERAKGNILERFSAQQFPDLHSELNLSSLELGDSALYFCASSGTGTGAISSSYNEQFFGPGTRLTVL.

The J gene is TRBJ1-5, the V gene TRBV2; tentatively, D is TRBD1 (6 bases). CDR3 length: 14 residues. V lost 6 bases and J lost 3, with 12 bases in between. Germline CDR1 and CDR2: SNHLY and FYNNEI. CDR3 protein: CASRTGTSNQPQHF. The DNA for the CDR3 is TGTGCCAGCAGGACCGGGACATCCAATCAGCCCCAGCATTTT.

The rearrangement links TRBV18 to TRBJ2-1; no clear D gene. CDR3 length: 12 amino acids. Germline V lookup: CDR1 KGHSH, CDR2 LQKENI. The V end lost 3 bases, the J end lost 14 bases, and 14 bases lay between the germline ends. The CDR3 nucleotides are TGTGCCAGCTCACCGGCCCCCCCCTGGGAGTTCTTC. Protein product: CASSPAPPWEFF. The full variable domain, with the rest looked up from reference TRBV18 and TRBJ2-1, is NAGVMQNPRHLVRRRGQEARLRCSPMKGHSHVYWYRQLPEEGLKFMVYLQKENIIDESGMPKERFSAEFPKEGPSILRIQQVVRGDSAAYFCASSPAPPWEFFGPGTRLTVL.

This sequence joins TRBV25-1 and TRBJ2-3, with D maybe TRBD2 (7 bases). Germline values: CDR1 MGHDK, CDR2 SYGVNS. Trimming took 5 bases from V and 2 from J, leaving 14 bases between them. This CDR3 spans 15 amino acids. The CDR3, as DNA: TGTGCCAGCAGTCTCGGGGGGCAAGTCACAGATACGCAGTATTTT. This encodes CASSLGGQVTDTQYF.

This clone is a singleton in its sample. The genes are TRBV9 and TRBJ1-3, with 8 bases lining up with TRBD1. Trimming took 4 bases from V and 0 from J; bases not matched to a gene: 3. There are 15 residues in the CDR3. The germline V gene has CDR1 SGDLS and CDR2 YYNGEE. As DNA, the CDR3 is TGTGCCAGCAGCTTGACAGGGGACTCTGGAAACACCATATATTTT. Encoded protein: CASSLTGDSGNTIYF.

The chain has TRBV7-2 and TRBJ2-2; 8 bases agree with TRBD1. V lost 4 bases, J lost 2 bases, and 3 bases stayed unmatched. The CDR3 totals 15 residues. Per germline, CDR1 SGHTA and CDR2 FQGNSA. The CDR3 loop reads CASSYGTGNTGELFF. The CDR3 DNA sequence: TGTGCCAGCAGCTACGGGACAGGCAACACCGGGGAGCTGTTTTTT.

This rearrangement joins TRBV5-1 to TRBJ2-3, with 7 bases identical to TRBD2. V shed 3 bases, J shed 1 base, and the junction held 14 bases outside the gene matches. The CDR3 loop spans 18 amino acids. Germline V gene lookup returns CDR1 SGHRS and CDR2 YFSETQ. This chain's CDR3 is CASSSVGRASGGTDTQYF. The CDR3 coding sequence is TGCGCCAGCAGCTCGGTTGGCCGGGCTAGCGGAGGCACAGATACGCAGTATTTT.

The CDR3 DNA reads as TGTGCCAGCAGCCAGGGACTAGCGGATGTAGATACGCAGTATTTT. It is translated as CASSQGLADVDTQYF. V gene TRBV14 combines with J gene TRBJ2-3, with 11 bases identical to TRBD2. The CDR3 extends over 15 amino acids. V trimming: 3 bases; J trimming: 5 bases; junction bases outside the gene matches: 4. CDR1 is SGHDN and CDR2 is FVKESK in the germline V gene. The complete variable domain, with remaining parts taken from reference TRBV14 and TRBJ2-3, reads EAGVTQFPSHSVIEKGQTVTLRCDPISGHDNLYWYRRVMGKEIKFLLHFVKESKQDESGMPNNRFLAERTGGTYSTLKVQPAELEDSGVYFCASSQGLADVDTQYFGPGTRLTVL.

The chain is built from TRBV18 and TRBJ2-7, with D perhaps given as TRBD1 or TRBD2 (6 bases each). Germline V gene data show CDR1 as KGHSH and CDR2 as LQKENI. Trimming took off 6 bases at V and 2 bases at J, with 14 bases between the two ends. The CDR3 is made up of 14 amino acids. Here the CDR3 DNA reads TGTGCCAGCTCCCCGGGGGCAGAGACCTACGAGCAGTACTTC. Protein: CASSPGAETYEQYF.

The chain couples TRBV18 to TRBJ2-1, with D uncertain. The germline V gene has CDR1 KGHSH and CDR2 LQKENI. The CDR3 is made up of 11 amino acids. Trimming removed 1 base at V and 15 bases at J, with 10 bases between. The CDR3 loop is CASSPQGIPFF. Here the CDR3 DNA reads TGTGCCAGCTCACCACAGGGTATTCCGTTCTTC.

This clone has a single count. The chain carries TRBV27 and TRBJ2-1; 10 bases are shared with TRBD2. V lost 6 bases, J lost 4 bases, and 6 bases stayed unmatched. CDR3 length: 15 amino acids. CDR1 is MNHEY, CDR2 SMNVEV, per germline (reference sequence). As DNA, the CDR3 is TGTGCCAGCAGAACCGGGACTAGCGTTTACAATGAGCAGTTCTTC. Residues: CASRTGTSVYNEQFF.

The V call is TRBV19, the J call TRBJ1-1; D unclear. The length of the CDR3 is 11 residues. The germline V and J ends were trimmed by 1 base and 10 bases, with 7 bases remaining between them. From germline, CDR1 is LNHDA and CDR2 SQIVND (reference sequence). CDR3 sequence (DNA): TGTGCCAGTAGTATAGGGCTGAGAGCTTTCTTT. Encoded protein: CASSIGLRAFF.

The chain combines TRBV18 with TRBJ1-2; D not resolved. V lost 0 bases and J lost 4, with 9 bases in between. The CDR3 is made up of 14 amino acids. From germline, CDR1 is KGHSH and CDR2 LQKENI. The CDR3 region is CASSPPLTTYGYTF. The DNA for the CDR3 is TGTGCCAGCTCACCACCGCTCACAACCTATGGCTACACCTTC.

This chain links TRBV5-4 with TRBJ2-7; D gene uncertain. This CDR3 spans 13 amino acids. Between the trimmed V and J ends, which lost 4 bases and 4 bases, there was a span of 12 bases. Germline CDR1 SGHNT, CDR2 YYREEE (reference sequence). In DNA, the CDR3 is TGTGCCAGCAGCGCGCCGGGTAGGTACGAGCAGTACTTC. Translated, it gives CASSAPGRYEQYF.

The chain uses TRBV2 and TRBJ2-6; TRBD1 or TRBD2 may be the D gene (5 bases each). Trimming cost V 0 bases and J 2 bases, with 23 bases left between them. CDR1 is SNHLY, CDR2 FYNNEI, per germline. The CDR3 extends over 21 amino acids. The CDR3 here is CASSEALSAIRQGTGANVLTF. CDR3 in DNA: TGTGCCAGCAGTGAAGCTCTTAGCGCTATTCGGCAGGGTACTGGGGCCAACGTCCTGACTTTC.

This clone was recorded a few times. For the CDR3, the DNA is TGTGCCAGCAGTTTATTGCCTAGCGGAGATACGCAGTATTTT. As protein: CASSLLPSGDTQYF. The chain employs TRBV27 and TRBJ2-3; 7 bases agree with TRBD2. CDR3 length equals 14 residues. Trimming cost V 1 base and J 5 bases; bases outside gene matches: 3. Germline-derived CDR1 and CDR2 are MNHEY and SMNVEV (reference sequence).

J is TRBJ1-2 and V is TRBV14, with 7 bases aligning to TRBD1. The CDR3 extends over 14 amino acids. Germline V gene data show CDR1 as SGHDN and CDR2 as FVKESK. V lost 2 bases and J lost 2; bases outside the gene matches: 2. The CDR3 nucleotides are TGTGCCAGCAGCCAATCGGGACAGAACTATGGCTACACCTTC. Residues: CASSQSGQNYGYTF.

The chain joins TRBV14 to TRBJ1-6; D perhaps matches TRBD1 (5 bases). V lost 1 base and J 8 bases, leaving 12 bases between the germline ends. This CDR3 has 15 residues. Germline V gene lookup returns CDR1 SGHDN and CDR2 FVKESK. The CDR3 DNA reads TGTGCCAGCAGCCAAGGACAGCTCGGGGATTCACCCCTCCACTTT. Its protein product is CASSQGQLGDSPLHF.

The V and J genes are TRBV29-1 and TRBJ1-3; no firm D call. Germline V lookup: CDR1 SQVTM, CDR2 ANQGSEA. The V gene lost 6 bases and the J gene lost 0 bases, with 12 bases spanning the gap. The CDR3 loop spans 14 amino acids. The CDR3 nucleotides are TGCAGCGTCGCCGGACGGAGCTCTGGAAACACCATATATTTT. Translating gives CSVAGRSSGNTIYF.

This clone appeared once. The chain uses TRBV30 and TRBJ1-2, with unresolved D. V lost 0 bases and J lost 2, with 10 bases in between. The germline gives CDR1 GTSNPN, CDR2 SVGIG (reference sequence). The CDR3 runs 14 residues. The CDR3, as DNA: TGTGCCTGGAGTGTATCCACCTACAACTATGGCTACACCTTC. This codes for CAWSVSTYNYGYTF.

This clone was detected once. The chain has TRBV7-3 and TRBJ2-1; 11 bases are a match to TRBD2. The germline V gene has CDR1 SGHTA and CDR2 FQGTGA. Germline trimming cut 5 bases from V and 4 bases from J; bases unmatched to any gene: 4. The CDR3 has 15 residues. The DNA of the CDR3 is TGTGCCAGCAGCCCCGGGACTAGCGGTTACAATGAGCAGTTCTTC. This encodes CASSPGTSGYNEQFF.

V and J are TRBV29-1 and TRBJ2-5; 10 nucleotides line up with TRBD1. The CDR3 spans 14 residues. V dropped 4 bases and J dropped 5; count of bases not matched to a gene: 7. Per the germline V gene, CDR1 is SQVTM and CDR2 is ANQGSEA. DNA for the CDR3: TGCAGCGTTGCCGACAGGGGGCTGGGGGAGACCCAGTACTTC. As protein: CSVADRGLGETQYF.

This chain joins TRBV5-1 and TRBJ1-6; 8 bases line up with TRBD1. This CDR3 region has 16 residues. Germline CDR1 SGHRS, CDR2 YFSETQ. The ends lost 0 bases at V and 6 bases at J; junction bases unmatched: 5. CDR3 in amino acids: CASSLGQGAFNSPLHF. CDR3 nucleotides: TGCGCCAGCAGCTTGGGGCAGGGGGCGTTTAATTCACCCCTCCACTTT.

The rearrangement links TRBV5-4 to TRBJ2-6, with D tentatively TRBD1 (5 bases). The CDR3 is made up of 15 amino acids. The V gene lost 4 bases and the J gene lost 1 base, with 9 bases spanning the gap. Per germline, CDR1 SGHNT and CDR2 YYREEE (reference sequence). This CDR3 is CASSADSSGANVLTF. The CDR3 nucleotides are TGTGCCAGCAGCGCAGACAGTTCTGGGGCCAACGTCCTGACTTTC.

V gene TRBV4-3 combines with J gene TRBJ2-1, with 9 positions matching TRBD2. The V gene's germline CDR1 is LGHNA and CDR2 YSLEER. The V segment lost 3 bases and the J segment 0 bases; nucleotides outside the gene matches: 9. The CDR3 consists of 18 residues. The CDR3 sequence: CASSHGPLSGGSYNEQFF. DNA of the CDR3: TGCGCCAGCAGCCATGGTCCACTTAGCGGGGGCTCCTACAATGAGCAGTTCTTC.

This rearrangement joins TRBV5-1 to TRBJ1-1; maybe TRBD1 (6 bases). The ends were cut back, 4 bases at V and 7 bases at J, with 14 bases in the middle. The CDR3 sequence is 13 residues long. In germline, CDR1 is SGHRS, CDR2 YFSETQ. DNA for the CDR3: TGCGCCAGCAGCAACCAGGGGAGGGGTGAAGCTTTCTTT. This gives the protein CASSNQGRGEAFF.

The table lists this clone with a few counts. This chain joins TRBV28 and TRBJ1-5; D perhaps matches TRBD1 (5 bases). Germline lookup yields CDR1 MDHEN and CDR2 SYDVKM. The CDR3 extends over 13 amino acids. Trimming took 6 bases from V and 3 from J, leaving 9 bases between them. The CDR3 here is CASRTASNQPQHF. The CDR3 DNA reads TGTGCCAGCAGGACAGCGTCCAATCAGCCCCAGCATTTT.

The rearrangement joins TRBV23-1 to TRBJ1-2; 7 bases fit TRBD1. TRBV23-1 is reported as an ORF; its role is uncertain. V dropped 4 bases and J dropped 0; count of bases not matched to a gene: 8. The CDR3 is made up of 16 amino acids. This CDR3 is CASSLTGATSNYGYTF. The CDR3 DNA follows: TGCGCCAGCAGTCTAACAGGGGCCACGTCTAACTATGGCTACACCTTC.

The CDR3 nucleotides read TGTGCCAGCAGCTGGGTGGGGACCACTACCGGGGTTGAGCAGTTCTTC. This sequence encodes CASSWVGTTTGVEQFF. V is TRBV7-6 and J is TRBJ2-1; D assignment may be TRBD1 or TRBD2 (5 bases each). Germline V lookup: CDR1 SGHVS, CDR2 FNYEAQ. V was cut by 4 bases and J by 9 bases, with 22 bases left in between. CDR3 length: 16 residues.